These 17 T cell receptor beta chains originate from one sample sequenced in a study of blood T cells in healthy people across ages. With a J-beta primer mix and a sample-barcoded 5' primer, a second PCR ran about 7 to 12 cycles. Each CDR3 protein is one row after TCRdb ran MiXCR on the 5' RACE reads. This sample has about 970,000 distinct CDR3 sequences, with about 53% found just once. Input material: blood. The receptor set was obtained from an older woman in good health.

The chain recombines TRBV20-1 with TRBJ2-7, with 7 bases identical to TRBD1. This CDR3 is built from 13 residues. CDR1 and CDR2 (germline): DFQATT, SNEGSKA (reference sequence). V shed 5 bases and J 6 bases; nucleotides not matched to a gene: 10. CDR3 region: CSAPATGSGEQYF. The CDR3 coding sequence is TGCAGTGCTCCGGCGACAGGGTCGGGCGAGCAGTACTTC.

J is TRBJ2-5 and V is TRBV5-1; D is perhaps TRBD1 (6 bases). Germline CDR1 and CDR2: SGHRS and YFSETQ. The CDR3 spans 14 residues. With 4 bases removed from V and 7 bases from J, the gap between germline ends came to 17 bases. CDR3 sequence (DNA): TGCGCCAGCAGCGCCTACAGGGACGGGGTGACCCAGTACTTC. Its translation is CASSAYRDGVTQYF.

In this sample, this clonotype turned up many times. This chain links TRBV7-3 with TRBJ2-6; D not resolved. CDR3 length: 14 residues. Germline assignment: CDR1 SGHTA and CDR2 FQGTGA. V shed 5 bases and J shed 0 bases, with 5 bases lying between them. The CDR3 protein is CASSMSSGANVLTF. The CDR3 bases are TGTGCCAGCAGCATGAGCTCTGGGGCCAACGTCCTGACTTTC.

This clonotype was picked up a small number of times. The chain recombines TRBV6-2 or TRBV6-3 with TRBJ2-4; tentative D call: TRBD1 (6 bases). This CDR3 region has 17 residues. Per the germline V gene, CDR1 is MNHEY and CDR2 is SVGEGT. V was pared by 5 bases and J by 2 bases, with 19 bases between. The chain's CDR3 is CASSVTGTLGPKNIQYF. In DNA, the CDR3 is TGTGCCAGCAGTGTGACAGGAACACTGGGTCCCAAAAACATTCAGTACTTC.

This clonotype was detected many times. The CDR3 nucleotides are TGTGCCAGCAGCTTAGATCCGACCCCTAAAGATACGCAGTATTTT. It translates to CASSLDPTPKDTQYF. This chain joins TRBV7-2 and TRBJ2-3; D gene uncertain. Trimming left V 1 base short and J 5 bases short, with 13 bases between. This CDR3 is 15 amino acids long. Germline V lookup: CDR1 SGHTA, CDR2 FQGNSA.

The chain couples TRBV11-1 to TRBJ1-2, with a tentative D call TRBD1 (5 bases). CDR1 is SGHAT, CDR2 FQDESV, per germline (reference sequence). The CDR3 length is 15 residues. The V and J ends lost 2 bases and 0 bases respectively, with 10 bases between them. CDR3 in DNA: TGTGCCAGCAGCTTATTGCGGGGGACTAACTATGGCTACACCTTC. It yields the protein CASSLLRGTNYGYTF.

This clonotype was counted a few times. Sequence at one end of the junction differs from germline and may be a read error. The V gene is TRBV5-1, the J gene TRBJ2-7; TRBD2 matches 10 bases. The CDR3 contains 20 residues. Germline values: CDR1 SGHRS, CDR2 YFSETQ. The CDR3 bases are TGCGCCAGCAGCCCCGCGGGACTAGCGTCGATCGTCGGGCCTTCCTTCGAGCAGTACTTC. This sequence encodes CASSPAGLASIVGPSFEQYF.

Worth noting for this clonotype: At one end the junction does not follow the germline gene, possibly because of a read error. The CDR3 region is CASSEDGVYGYTF. Here the CDR3 DNA reads TGTGCCAGCAGCGAAGACGGTGTCTATGGCTACACCTTC. The chain links TRBV6-1 to TRBJ1-2; D is uncertain. The V gene's germline CDR1 is MNHNS and CDR2 SASEGT. CDR3 length equals 13 residues.

The CDR3 region has the DNA TGCAGCGTTGGAAAAGGGTTTATGGACAATGAGCAGTTCTTC. This gives the protein CSVGKGFMDNEQFF. The chain uses TRBV29-1 and TRBJ2-1; D is uncertain. This CDR3 region has 14 residues. Germline CDR1 SQVTM, CDR2 ANQGSEA. Trimming removed 4 bases from V and 5 bases from J, with 15 bases in between.

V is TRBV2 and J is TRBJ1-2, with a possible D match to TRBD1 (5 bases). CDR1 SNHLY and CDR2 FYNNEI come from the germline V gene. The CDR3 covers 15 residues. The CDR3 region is CALSGEGRPTYGYTF. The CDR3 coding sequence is TGTGCTCTCAGCGGAGAGGGACGTCCAACCTATGGCTACACCTTC.

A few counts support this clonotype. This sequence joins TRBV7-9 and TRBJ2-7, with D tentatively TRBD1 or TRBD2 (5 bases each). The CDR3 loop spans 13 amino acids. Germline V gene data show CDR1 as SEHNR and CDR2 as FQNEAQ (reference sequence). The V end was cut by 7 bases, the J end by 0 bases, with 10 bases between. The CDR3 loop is CASNRDGSYEQYF. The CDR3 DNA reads TGTGCCAGCAACCGGGACGGCTCCTACGAGCAGTACTTC.

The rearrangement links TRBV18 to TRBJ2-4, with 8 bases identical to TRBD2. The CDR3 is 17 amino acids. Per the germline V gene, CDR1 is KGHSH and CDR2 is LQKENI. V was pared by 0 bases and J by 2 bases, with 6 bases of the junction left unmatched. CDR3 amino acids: CASSPPKTSVSKNIQYF. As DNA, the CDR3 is TGTGCCAGCTCACCACCGAAGACTAGCGTCTCCAAAAACATTCAGTACTTC.

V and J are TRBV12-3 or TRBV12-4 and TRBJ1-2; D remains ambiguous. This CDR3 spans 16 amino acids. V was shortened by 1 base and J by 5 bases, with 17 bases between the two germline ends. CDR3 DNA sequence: TGTGCCAGCAGTTTAGGTCTGGCAGGTTCAAATTATGGCTACACCTTC. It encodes CASSLGLAGSNYGYTF.

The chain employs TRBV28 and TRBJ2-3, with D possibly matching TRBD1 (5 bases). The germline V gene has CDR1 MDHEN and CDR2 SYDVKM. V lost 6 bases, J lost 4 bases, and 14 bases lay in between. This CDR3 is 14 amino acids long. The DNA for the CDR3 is TGTGCCAGCAGATTAGGGGCGTCCCCAGATACGCAGTATTTT. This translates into CASRLGASPDTQYF.

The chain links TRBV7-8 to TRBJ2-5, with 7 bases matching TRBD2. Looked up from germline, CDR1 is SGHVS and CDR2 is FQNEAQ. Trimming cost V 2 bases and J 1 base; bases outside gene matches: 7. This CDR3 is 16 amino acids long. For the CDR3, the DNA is TGTGCCAGCAGCTTACAGACCGGGACTATCCAAGAGACCCAGTACTTC. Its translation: CASSLQTGTIQETQYF.

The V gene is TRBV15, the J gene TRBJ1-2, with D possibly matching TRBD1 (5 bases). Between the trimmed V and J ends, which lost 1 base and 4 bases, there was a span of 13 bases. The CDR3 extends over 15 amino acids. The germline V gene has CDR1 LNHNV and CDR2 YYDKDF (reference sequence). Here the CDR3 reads CATSRGGQGRYGYTF. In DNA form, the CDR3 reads TGTGCCACCAGCAGAGGTGGACAAGGACGCTATGGCTACACCTTC.

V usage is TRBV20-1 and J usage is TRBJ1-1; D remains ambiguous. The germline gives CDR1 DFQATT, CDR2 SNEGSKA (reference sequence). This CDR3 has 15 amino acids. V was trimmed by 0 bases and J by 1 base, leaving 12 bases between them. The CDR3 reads CSARDQPDPNTEAFF. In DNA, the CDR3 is TGCAGTGCTAGAGATCAGCCGGACCCGAACACTGAAGCTTTCTTT.